One sample yielded the 17 T cell receptor beta chains listed below, sequenced in a study of cytomegalovirus exposure and HLA in healthy donors. The data were produced by immunoSEQ multiplex PCR, yet TCRdb's version contains in-frame clones alone and is incomplete. Of 150,000 to 200,000 clones listed, around 88% are singletons. Input material: PBMCs. Receptor source: a woman between 18 and 29 years old in good health and CMV-seronegative.

V is TRBV12-5 and J is TRBJ2-1, with TRBD2 matching over 8 bases. J lost 3 bases, V lost 7 bases, and 17 bases had no gene match. The CDR3 sequence is 18 residues long. CDR1 LGHNT and CDR2 FRNRAP come from the germline V gene. CDR3 DNA: TGTGCTAGTGCCAACATTAGGGGCCTAGCGGGCAACTACAATGAGCAGTTCTTC. Translating gives CASANIRGLAGNYNEQFF.

V usage is TRBV19 and J usage is TRBJ2-7; perhaps TRBD1 as D (6 bases). V was pared by 9 bases and J by 7 bases, with 19 bases between. Germline CDR1 and CDR2: LNHDA and SQIVND (reference sequence). This CDR3 has 13 residues. The CDR3 region has the DNA TGTGCCAGCCGCAGACAGGAAGGTACTGAGCAGTACTTC. Residues: CASRRQEGTEQYF. Full variable domain (outside the CDR3, taken from reference TRBV19 and TRBJ2-7): DGGITQSPKYLFRKEGQNVTLSCEQNLNHDAMYWYRQDPGQGLRLIYYSQIVNDFQKGDIAEGYSVSREKKESFPLTVTSAQKNPTAFYLCASRRQEGTEQYFGPGTRLTVT.

The chain recombines TRBV29-1 with TRBJ1-2, with a weak D call TRBD1 (5 bases). Between the trimmed V and J ends, which lost 1 base and 6 bases, there was a span of 15 bases. The CDR3 is made up of 14 amino acids. Germline V gene lookup returns CDR1 SQVTM and CDR2 ANQGSEA. As DNA, the CDR3 is TGCAGCGTTGAAGTGTTTGGCAGGGAGGATGGCTACACCTTC. Translation gives CSVEVFGREDGYTF.

The V and J genes are TRBV27 and TRBJ1-4; TRBD1 aligns across 8 bases. Losses at the gene ends were 6 bases for V and 6 bases for J; bases not matched to a gene: 6. Looked up from germline, CDR1 is MNHEY and CDR2 is SMNVEV (reference sequence). There are 14 residues in the CDR3. CDR3 bases: TGTGCCAGCAGGCCGACAGGGGCCGATGAAAAACTGTTTTTT. Residues: CASRPTGADEKLFF.

The chain has TRBV11-2 and TRBJ2-5, with D possibly being TRBD2 (6 bases). V lost 5 bases, J lost 0 bases, and 10 bases lay in between. The CDR3 is 14 residues long. Germline lookup yields CDR1 SGHAT and CDR2 FQNNGV. The CDR3 loop is CASSRDFYQETQYF. The DNA of the CDR3 is TGTGCCAGCAGCCGGGACTTCTACCAAGAGACCCAGTACTTC. Full variable domain (rest looked up from reference TRBV11-2 and TRBJ2-5): EAGVAQSPRYKIIEKRQSVAFWCNPISGHATLYWYQQILGQGPKLLIQFQNNGVVDDSQLPKDRFSAERLKGVDSTLKIQPAKLEDSAVYLCASSRDFYQETQYFGPGTRLLVL.

J is TRBJ1-2 and V is TRBV6-1; D might be TRBD1 (5 bases). The V end was cut by 7 bases, the J end by 3 bases, with 9 bases between. Germline V gene data show CDR1 as MNHNS and CDR2 as SASEGT. The CDR3 spans 12 residues. CDR3 coding DNA: TGTGCCAGCACCCTGACAGACTATGGCTACACCTTC. This gives the protein CASTLTDYGYTF.

This clone occurred once. The V and J genes are TRBV6-4 and TRBJ1-1; unclear D gene. V was cut by 6 bases and J by 1 base, with 9 bases left in between. Per the germline V gene, CDR1 is MRHNA and CDR2 is SNTAGT. There are 13 residues in the CDR3. CDR3 protein: CASRVTENTEAFF. The CDR3, as DNA: TGTGCCAGCAGGGTTACAGAGAACACTGAAGCTTTCTTT.

V gene TRBV5-8 combines with J gene TRBJ1-6, with 8 bases matching TRBD1. Per the germline V gene, CDR1 is SGHTS and CDR2 is YDEGEE. The CDR3 contains 12 residues. V lost 7 bases, J lost 10 bases, and 4 bases stayed unmatched. The CDR3 DNA reads TGTGCCAGCGGACAGGGTAGGTCACCCCTCCACTTT. This translates into CASGQGRSPLHF.

The chain joins TRBV2 to TRBJ1-1; D may be TRBD1 (5 bases). The CDR3 consists of 14 residues. The V gene's germline CDR1 is SNHLY and CDR2 FYNNEI. The ends were cut back, 3 bases at V and 4 bases at J, with 12 bases in the middle. The CDR3 DNA reads TGTGCCAGCAGTGAGGCGGCGGGGGGCACTGAAGCTTTCTTT. Translation: CASSEAAGGTEAFF.

The chain uses TRBV9 and TRBJ2-7, with 8 bases aligning to TRBD1. After removal of 2 bases from V and 2 bases from J, the junction contained 3 bases not matched to a gene. In germline, CDR1 is SGDLS, CDR2 YYNGEE. The CDR3 runs 14 residues. The CDR3 loop reads CASSVGQGPYEQYF. In DNA, the CDR3 is TGTGCCAGCAGCGTCGGACAGGGCCCCTACGAGCAGTACTTC.

The gene calls are TRBV10-3 and TRBJ1-1; possible D gene TRBD1, 5 bases. This CDR3 contains 11 residues. The germline V gene encodes CDR1 ENHRY and CDR2 SYGVKD. The V gene lost 11 bases and the J gene lost 0 bases, with 7 bases spanning the gap. The CDR3 DNA reads as TGTGCCTCAGGGTTGAACACTGAAGCTTTCTTT. This gives the protein CASGLNTEAFF.

This clone was observed a handful of times. V gene TRBV7-6 combines with J gene TRBJ2-7; D gene ambiguous. The germline gives CDR1 SGHVS, CDR2 FNYEAQ. The CDR3 runs to 13 residues. V shed 3 bases and J shed 0 bases, with 6 bases lying between them. The CDR3 here is CASSFESSYEQYF. The CDR3 DNA reads as TGTGCCAGCAGCTTCGAGAGCTCCTACGAGCAGTACTTC.

The J gene is TRBJ2-1, the V gene TRBV10-2, with 8 nucleotides matching TRBD1. CDR3 length: 16 residues. Germline lookup yields CDR1 WSHSY and CDR2 SAAADI. The V segment lost 3 bases and the J segment 5 bases; nucleotides outside the gene matches: 9. In DNA, the CDR3 is TGCGCCAGCAGTGACCCTCCCGGGACAGGTAACAATGAGCAGTTCTTC. Protein: CASSDPPGTGNNEQFF.

V is TRBV4-1 and J is TRBJ2-3; the match to TRBD2 covers 13 bases. Germline-derived CDR1 and CDR2 are MGHRA and YSYEKL. J lost 6 bases, V lost 1 base, and 10 bases had no gene match. This CDR3 region has 18 residues. The CDR3 sequence: CASSQGPGLAGRGDTQYF. Written as DNA, the CDR3 is TGCGCCAGCAGCCAAGGACCGGGACTAGCGGGACGTGGGGATACGCAGTATTTT.

The chain employs TRBV5-6 and TRBJ2-3; maybe TRBD1 (5 bases). The length of the CDR3 is 16 residues. V gave up 4 bases and J gave up 2 bases, with 17 bases separating them. The germline CDR1 and CDR2 sequences are SGHDT and YYEEEE. The CDR3 is CASSPVGQGYTDTQYF. The CDR3 DNA is TGTGCCAGCAGCCCTGTAGGGCAGGGCTACACAGATACGCAGTATTTT. Combining the CDR3 with reference TRBV5-6 and TRBJ2-3 gives the whole variable domain DAGVTQSPTHLIKTRGQQVTLRCSPKSGHDTVSWYQQALGQGPQFIFQYYEEEERQRGNFPDRFSGHQFPNYSSELNVNALLLGDSALYLCASSPVGQGYTDTQYFGPGTRLTVL.

The chain uses TRBV4-3 and TRBJ2-1, with a tentative D call TRBD1 (6 bases). Trimming took 2 bases from V and 7 from J, leaving 9 bases between them. The CDR3 loop spans 13 amino acids. Germline loops: CDR1 LGHNA, CDR2 YSLEER. CDR3 in DNA: TGCGCCAGCAGCCAACTCAGGGGAAATGAGCAGTTCTTC. Translated: CASSQLRGNEQFF.

The chain combines TRBV6-1 with TRBJ1-2; 7 bases line up with TRBD1. The germline V gene has CDR1 MNHNS and CDR2 SASEGT. The CDR3 covers 14 residues. Trimming cost V 4 bases and J 8 bases; bases outside gene matches: 10. CDR3 in amino acids: CASSASLQGWGYTF. Written as DNA, the CDR3 is TGTGCCAGCAGTGCATCCCTACAGGGGTGGGGCTACACCTTC.